Sequencing of this TCR beta chain was carried out in a study of control samples from healthy donors and cancer patients. TCRdb's copy holds only in-frame clones and misses some; the assay was immunoSEQ multiplex PCR. The table shows roughly 130,000 clones, with about 93% occurring only once. This CDR3 contains 16 residues. Germline loops: CDR1 SGHDT, CDR2 YYEEEE. Trimming stripped 1 base from V and 2 bases from J, with 15 bases between. The receptor comes from a man aged 60-69 years with colorectal cancer. The rearrangement joins TRBV5-6 to TRBJ2-5; possibly TRBD2 for D (5 bases). Sample: PBMCs. CDR3 nucleotides: TGTGCCAGCAGCTTGAGGTCGGGATTAGGACAAGAGACCCAGTACTTC. Residues: CASSLRSGLGQETQYF.